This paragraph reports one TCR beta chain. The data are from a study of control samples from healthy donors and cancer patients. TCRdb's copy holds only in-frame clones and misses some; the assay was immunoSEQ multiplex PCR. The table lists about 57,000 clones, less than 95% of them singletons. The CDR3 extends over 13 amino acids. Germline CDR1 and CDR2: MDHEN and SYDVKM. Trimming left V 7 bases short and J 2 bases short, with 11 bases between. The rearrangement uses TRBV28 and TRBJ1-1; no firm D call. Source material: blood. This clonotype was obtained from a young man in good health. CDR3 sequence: CASTELRNTEAFF. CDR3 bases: TGTGCCAGCACCGAACTTCGTAACACTGAAGCTTTCTTT.